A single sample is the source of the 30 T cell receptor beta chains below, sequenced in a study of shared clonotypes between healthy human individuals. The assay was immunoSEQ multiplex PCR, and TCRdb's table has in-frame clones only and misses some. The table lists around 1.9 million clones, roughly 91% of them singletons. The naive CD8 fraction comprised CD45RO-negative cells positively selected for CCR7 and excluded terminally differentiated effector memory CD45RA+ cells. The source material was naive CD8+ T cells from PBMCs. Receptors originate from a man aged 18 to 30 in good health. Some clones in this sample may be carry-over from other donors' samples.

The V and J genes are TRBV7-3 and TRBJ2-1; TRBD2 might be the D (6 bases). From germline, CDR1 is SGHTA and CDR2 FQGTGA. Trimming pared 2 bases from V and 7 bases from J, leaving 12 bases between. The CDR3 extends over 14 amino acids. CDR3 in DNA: TGTGCCAGCAGCTTACGGGGGATAGGGAATGAGCAGTTCTTC. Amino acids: CASSLRGIGNEQFF.

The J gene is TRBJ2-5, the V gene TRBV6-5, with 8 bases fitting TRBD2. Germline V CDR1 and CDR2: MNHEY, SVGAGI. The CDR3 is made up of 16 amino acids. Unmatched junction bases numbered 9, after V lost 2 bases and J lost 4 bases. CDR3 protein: CASSYHVTSVRETQYF. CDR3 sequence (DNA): TGTGCCAGCAGTTACCACGTGACTAGCGTGAGAGAGACCCAGTACTTC.

The CDR3 DNA follows: TGTGCCAGCAGCTCGGGACTAGCGGGAATATACGAGCAGTACTTC. Encoded protein: CASSSGLAGIYEQYF. The J gene is TRBJ2-7, the V gene TRBV7-2; 13 positions match TRBD2. Per germline, CDR1 SGHTA and CDR2 FQGNSA. CDR3 length: 15 amino acids. Unmatched junction bases numbered 4, after V lost 4 bases and J lost 4 bases.

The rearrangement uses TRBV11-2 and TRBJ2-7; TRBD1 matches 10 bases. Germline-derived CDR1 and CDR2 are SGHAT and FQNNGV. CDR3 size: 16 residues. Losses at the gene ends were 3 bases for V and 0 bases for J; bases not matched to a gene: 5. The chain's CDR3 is CASSFRGTGVSYEQYF. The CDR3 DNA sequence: TGTGCCAGCAGCTTCCGAGGGACAGGGGTCTCCTACGAGCAGTACTTC.

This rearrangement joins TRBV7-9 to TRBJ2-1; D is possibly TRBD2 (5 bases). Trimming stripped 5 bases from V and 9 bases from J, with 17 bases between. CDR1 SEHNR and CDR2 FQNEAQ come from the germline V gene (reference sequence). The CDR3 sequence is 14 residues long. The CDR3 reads CASSDYSGIGEQFF. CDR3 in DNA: TGTGCCAGCAGCGACTACTCCGGGATCGGTGAGCAGTTCTTC.

The CDR3: CASSMDLGNEQFF. CDR3 nucleotide sequence: TGTGCCAGCAGCATGGACCTGGGGAATGAGCAGTTCTTC. This chain links TRBV11-1 with TRBJ2-1; D ambiguous. Germline CDR1 is SGHAT and CDR2 is FQDESV (reference sequence). Trimming left V 5 bases short and J 7 bases short, with 12 bases between. The CDR3 contains 13 residues.

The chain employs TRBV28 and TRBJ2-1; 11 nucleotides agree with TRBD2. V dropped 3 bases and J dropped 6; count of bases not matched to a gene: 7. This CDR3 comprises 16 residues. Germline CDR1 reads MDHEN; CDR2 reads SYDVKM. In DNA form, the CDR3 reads TGTGCCAGCAGTTTTCTAGCGGGAGGAACTATCAATGAGCAGTTCTTC. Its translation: CASSFLAGGTINEQFF.

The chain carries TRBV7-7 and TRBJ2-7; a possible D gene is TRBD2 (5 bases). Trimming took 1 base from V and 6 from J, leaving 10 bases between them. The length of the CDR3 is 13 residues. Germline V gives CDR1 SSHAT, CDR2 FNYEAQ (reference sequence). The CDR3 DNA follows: TGTGCCAGCAGCTTAGTTTCGGGGAGCGAGCAGTACTTC. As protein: CASSLVSGSEQYF.

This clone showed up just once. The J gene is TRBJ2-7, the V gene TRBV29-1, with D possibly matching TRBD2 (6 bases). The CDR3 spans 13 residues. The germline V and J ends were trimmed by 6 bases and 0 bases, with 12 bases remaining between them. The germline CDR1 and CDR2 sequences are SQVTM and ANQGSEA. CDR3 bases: TGCAGCGTCCCGGGAGAGAGCTCCTACGAGCAGTACTTC. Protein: CSVPGESSYEQYF.

CDR3 coding DNA: TGTGCCAGCAGCTTAGATCGGGACAGAGGCGAGCAGTACTTC. This sequence encodes CASSLDRDRGEQYF. The rearrangement uses TRBV11-2 and TRBJ2-7, with 7 bases identical to TRBD1. Germline lookup yields CDR1 SGHAT and CDR2 FQNNGV. The CDR3 spans 14 residues. V was clipped by 0 bases and J by 6 bases; unmatched bases: 5. The whole variable domain, remainder taken from reference TRBV11-2 and TRBJ2-7, is EAGVAQSPRYKIIEKRQSVAFWCNPISGHATLYWYQQILGQGPKLLIQFQNNGVVDDSQLPKDRFSAERLKGVDSTLKIQPAKLEDSAVYLCASSLDRDRGEQYFGPGTRLTVT.

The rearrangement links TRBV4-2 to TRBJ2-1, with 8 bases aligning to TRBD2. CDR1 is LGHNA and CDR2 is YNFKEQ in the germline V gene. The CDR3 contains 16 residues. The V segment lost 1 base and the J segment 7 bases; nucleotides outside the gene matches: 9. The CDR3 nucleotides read TGTGCCAGCAGCCAAGCCATCCTAGCGGGCCGAAATGAGCAGTTCTTC. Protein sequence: CASSQAILAGRNEQFF.

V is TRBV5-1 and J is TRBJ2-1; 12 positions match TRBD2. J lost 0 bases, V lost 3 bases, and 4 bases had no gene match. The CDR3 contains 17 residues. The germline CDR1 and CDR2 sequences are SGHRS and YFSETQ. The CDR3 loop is CASSYWTSGTSYNEQFF. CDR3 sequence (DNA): TGCGCCAGCAGCTATTGGACTAGCGGGACCTCCTACAATGAGCAGTTCTTC.

CDR3 nucleotides: TGTGCCAGCAGTCCCCGGGGACACGGCAATGAGCAGTTCTTC. Translated, it gives CASSPRGHGNEQFF. The chain recombines TRBV27 with TRBJ2-1; perhaps TRBD1 as D (6 bases). CDR3 length: 14 amino acids. In germline, CDR1 is MNHEY, CDR2 SMNVEV (reference sequence). V was trimmed by 5 bases and J by 6 bases, leaving 14 bases between them.

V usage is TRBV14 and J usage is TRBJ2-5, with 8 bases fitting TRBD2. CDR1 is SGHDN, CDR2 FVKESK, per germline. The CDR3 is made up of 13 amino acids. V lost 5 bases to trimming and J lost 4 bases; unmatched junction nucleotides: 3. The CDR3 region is CASSTLAGETQYF. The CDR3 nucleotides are TGTGCCAGCAGCACGCTAGCGGGAGAGACCCAGTACTTC.

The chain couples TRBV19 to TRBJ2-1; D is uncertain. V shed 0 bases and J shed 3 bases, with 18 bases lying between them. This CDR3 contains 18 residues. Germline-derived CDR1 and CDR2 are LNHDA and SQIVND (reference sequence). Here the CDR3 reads CASSIDLPASILYNEQFF. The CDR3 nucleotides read TGTGCCAGTAGTATAGATCTTCCCGCTAGTATACTCTACAATGAGCAGTTCTTC.

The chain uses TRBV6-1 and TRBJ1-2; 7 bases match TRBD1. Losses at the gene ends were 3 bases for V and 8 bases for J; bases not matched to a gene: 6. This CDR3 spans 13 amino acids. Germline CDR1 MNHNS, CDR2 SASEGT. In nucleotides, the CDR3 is TGTGCCAGCAGTGAGCCGAGGGGGCGCGGCTACACCTTC. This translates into CASSEPRGRGYTF.

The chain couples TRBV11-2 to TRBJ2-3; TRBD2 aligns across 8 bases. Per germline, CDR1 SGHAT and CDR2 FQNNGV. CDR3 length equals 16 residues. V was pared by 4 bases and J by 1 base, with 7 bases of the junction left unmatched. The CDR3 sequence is CASSSAGGLGTDTQYF. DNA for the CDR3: TGTGCCAGCAGCTCGGCGGGAGGATTAGGCACAGATACGCAGTATTTT.

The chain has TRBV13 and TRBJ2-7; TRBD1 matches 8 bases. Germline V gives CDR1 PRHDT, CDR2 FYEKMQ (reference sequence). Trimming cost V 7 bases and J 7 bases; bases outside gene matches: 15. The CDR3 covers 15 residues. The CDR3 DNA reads TGTGCCAGCAACCCTCAGACAGGGGCCGGTGAAGAGCAGTACTTC. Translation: CASNPQTGAGEEQYF.

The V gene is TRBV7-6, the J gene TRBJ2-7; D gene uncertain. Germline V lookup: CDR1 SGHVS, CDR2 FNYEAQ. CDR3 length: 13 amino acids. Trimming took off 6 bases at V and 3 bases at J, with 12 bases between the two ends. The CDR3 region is CASSPPGFYEQYF. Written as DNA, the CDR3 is TGTGCCAGCAGTCCCCCCGGGTTCTACGAGCAGTACTTC.

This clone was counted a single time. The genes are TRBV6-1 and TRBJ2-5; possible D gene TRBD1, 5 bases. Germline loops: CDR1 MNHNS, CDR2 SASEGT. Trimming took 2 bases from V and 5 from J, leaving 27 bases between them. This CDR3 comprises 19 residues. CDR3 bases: TGTGCCAGCAGTGAAAATCGAAGGGGCCGCCTCGCAGGCTACGAGACCCAGTACTTC. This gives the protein CASSENRRGRLAGYETQYF.

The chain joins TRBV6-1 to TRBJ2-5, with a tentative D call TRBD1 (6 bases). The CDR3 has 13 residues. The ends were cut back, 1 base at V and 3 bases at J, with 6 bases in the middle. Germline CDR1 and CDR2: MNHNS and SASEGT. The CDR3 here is CASSEDREETQYF. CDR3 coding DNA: TGTGCCAGCAGTGAAGACAGGGAAGAGACCCAGTACTTC.

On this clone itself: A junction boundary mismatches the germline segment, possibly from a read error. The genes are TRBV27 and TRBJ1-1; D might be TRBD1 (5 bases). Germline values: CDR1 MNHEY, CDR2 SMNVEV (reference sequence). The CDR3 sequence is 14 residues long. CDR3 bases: TGTGCCAGCAGTCCAAGAGGACATCTCACTGTAGCTTTCTTT. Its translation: CASSPRGHLTVAFF.

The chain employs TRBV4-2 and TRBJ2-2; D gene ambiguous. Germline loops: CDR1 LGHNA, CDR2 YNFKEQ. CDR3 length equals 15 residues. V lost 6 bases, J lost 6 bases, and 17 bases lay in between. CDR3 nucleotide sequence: TGTGCCAGCAGTCCAGAGCGAGGTCAGTCCGGGGAGCTGTTTTTT. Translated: CASSPERGQSGELFF.

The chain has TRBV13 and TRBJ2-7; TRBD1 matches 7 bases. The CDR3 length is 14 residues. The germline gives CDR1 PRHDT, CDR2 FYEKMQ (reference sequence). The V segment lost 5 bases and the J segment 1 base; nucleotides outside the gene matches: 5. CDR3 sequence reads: CASSLQGDSYEQYF. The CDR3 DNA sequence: TGTGCCAGCAGCCTCCAGGGGGATTCCTACGAGCAGTACTTC.

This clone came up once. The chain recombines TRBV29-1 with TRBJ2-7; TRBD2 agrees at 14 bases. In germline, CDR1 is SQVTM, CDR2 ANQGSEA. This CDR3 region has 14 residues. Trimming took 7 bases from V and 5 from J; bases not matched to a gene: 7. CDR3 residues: CSAMGLAGANEQYF. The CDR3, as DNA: TGCAGCGCGATGGGACTAGCGGGAGCCAACGAGCAGTACTTC.

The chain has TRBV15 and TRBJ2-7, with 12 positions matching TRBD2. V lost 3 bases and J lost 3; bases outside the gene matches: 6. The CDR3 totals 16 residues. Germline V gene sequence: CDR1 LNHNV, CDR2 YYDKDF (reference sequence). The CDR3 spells CATSRGPGLAGYEQYF. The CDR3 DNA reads TGTGCCACCAGCAGGGGACCGGGACTAGCGGGCTACGAGCAGTACTTC.

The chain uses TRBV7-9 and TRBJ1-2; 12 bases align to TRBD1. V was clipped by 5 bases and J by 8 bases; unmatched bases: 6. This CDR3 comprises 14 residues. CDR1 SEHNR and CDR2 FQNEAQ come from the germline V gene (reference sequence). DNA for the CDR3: TGTGCCAGCAGCCGAGGGACAGGGGGCGACGGCTACACCTTC. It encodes CASSRGTGGDGYTF.

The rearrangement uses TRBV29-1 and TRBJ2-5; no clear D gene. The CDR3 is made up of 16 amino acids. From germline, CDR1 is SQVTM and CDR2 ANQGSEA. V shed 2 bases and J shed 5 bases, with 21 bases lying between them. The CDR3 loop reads CSVERGRVPAPETQYF. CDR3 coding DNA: TGCAGCGTTGAACGAGGTCGAGTTCCTGCGCCGGAGACCCAGTACTTC.

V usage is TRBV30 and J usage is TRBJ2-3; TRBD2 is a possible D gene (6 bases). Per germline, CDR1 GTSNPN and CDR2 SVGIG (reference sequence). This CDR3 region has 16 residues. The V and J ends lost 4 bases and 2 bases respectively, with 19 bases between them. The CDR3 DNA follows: TGTGCCTGGAAACCTCTTACGGGAGAGCCCACAGATACGCAGTATTTT. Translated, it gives CAWKPLTGEPTDTQYF.

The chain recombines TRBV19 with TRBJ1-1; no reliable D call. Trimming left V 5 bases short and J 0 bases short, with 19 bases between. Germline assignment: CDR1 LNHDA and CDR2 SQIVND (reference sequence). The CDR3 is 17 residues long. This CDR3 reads CASSPQTLTELNTEAFF. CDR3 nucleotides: TGTGCCAGTAGTCCACAAACCTTGACGGAACTGAACACTGAAGCTTTCTTT.